A single sample is the source of the 13 T cell receptor beta chains below, sequenced in a study of T cell responses to AZD1222 COVID-19 vaccine. TCRdb keeps only in-frame clones here, not all; method: immunoSEQ multiplex PCR. The sample has roughly 190,000 clones; 85% to 95% are singletons. Sequencing used peripheral blood, obtained on day 0 of AZD1222 vaccination. The receptors stem from an adult in good health.

V usage is TRBV5-1 and J usage is TRBJ2-2, with D perhaps TRBD1 or TRBD2 (5 bases each). Germline V gene data show CDR1 as SGHRS and CDR2 as YFSETQ. The V gene lost 4 bases and the J gene lost 1 base, with 8 bases spanning the gap. There are 14 residues in the CDR3. In nucleotides, the CDR3 is TGCGCCAGCAGCAGGGACCGGAACACCGGGGAGCTGTTTTTT. The encoded protein is CASSRDRNTGELFF.

The rearrangement links TRBV14 to TRBJ2-7; 7 positions match TRBD1. Germline CDR1 SGHDN, CDR2 FVKESK. CDR3 size: 15 residues. The J segment lost 2 bases and the V segment lost 1 base, leaving 5 bases of the junction unmatched. The CDR3 reads CASSQADRVPYEQYF. DNA of the CDR3: TGTGCCAGCAGCCAAGCCGACAGGGTACCCTACGAGCAGTACTTC.

The gene calls are TRBV11-3 and TRBJ2-5, with 8 positions matching TRBD2. The CDR3 extends over 14 amino acids. The V gene's germline CDR1 is SGHNT and CDR2 YENEEA. Trimming at V came to 5 bases and at J to 3 bases, leaving 5 bases not matched to a gene. CDR3: CASSHGGGEETQYF. CDR3 coding DNA: TGTGCCAGCAGCCACGGGGGGGGTGAAGAGACCCAGTACTTC.

The V gene is TRBV5-1, the J gene TRBJ2-1; D is unresolved. Trimming stripped 0 bases from V and 1 base from J, with 14 bases between. The CDR3 is 17 amino acids. Germline values: CDR1 SGHRS, CDR2 YFSETQ. The CDR3 coding sequence is TGCGCCAGCAGCTTGGAACTGGCAATCCCATCCTACAATGAGCAGTTCTTC. Translating gives CASSLELAIPSYNEQFF. The full variable domain, completed using reference TRBV5-1 and TRBJ2-1, is KAGVTQTPRYLIKTRGQQVTLSCSPISGHRSVSWYQQTPGQGLQFLFEYFSETQRNKGNFPGRFSGRQFSNSRSEMNVSTLELGDSALYLCASSLELAIPSYNEQFFGPGTRLTVL.

This clone was seen just once. The J gene is TRBJ2-1, the V gene TRBV7-8; tentatively, D is TRBD1 or TRBD2 (5 bases each). The germline CDR1 and CDR2 sequences are SGHVS and FQNEAQ. The CDR3 runs to 14 residues. Trimming stripped 4 bases from V and 6 bases from J, with 13 bases between. This CDR3 reads CASSSGHGGNEQFF. The CDR3 DNA reads TGTGCCAGCAGCTCGGGGCATGGAGGCAATGAGCAGTTCTTC.

V is TRBV3-1 (or the pseudogene TRBV3-2) and J is TRBJ1-5, with D possibly being TRBD1 (6 bases). Germline V gene data show CDR1 as LGHDT and CDR2 as YNNKEL (reference sequence). V lost 2 bases and J 4 bases, leaving 15 bases between the germline ends. The CDR3 is 16 amino acids. For the CDR3, the DNA is TGTGCCAGCAGCCAACCGGGACACTTCACAAATCAGCCCCAGCATTTT. It is translated as CASSQPGHFTNQPQHF.

This clone was found once. V and J are TRBV5-1 and TRBJ2-1; D may be TRBD1 or TRBD2 (5 bases each). This CDR3 has 17 amino acids. Trimming took 4 bases from V and 2 from J, leaving 19 bases between them. The V gene's germline CDR1 is SGHRS and CDR2 YFSETQ. CDR3 loop: CASSPRPGTIAYNEQFF. The DNA for the CDR3 is TGCGCCAGCAGCCCCCGCCCCGGGACGATTGCCTACAATGAGCAGTTCTTC.

The chain uses TRBV12-5 and TRBJ2-7; D tentatively fits TRBD1 or TRBD2 (5 bases each). V was clipped by 2 bases and J by 7 bases, with 15 bases between them. CDR3 length equals 14 residues. Germline values: CDR1 LGHNT, CDR2 FRNRAP. Written as DNA, the CDR3 is TGTGCTAGTGGTTTGCTCGGGACGGACGTTGAGCAGTACTTC. Encoded protein: CASGLLGTDVEQYF.

The chain links TRBV6-5 to TRBJ1-1; D is undetermined. V was shortened by 2 bases and J by 2 bases, with 9 bases between the two germline ends. The germline gives CDR1 MNHEY, CDR2 SVGAGI. This CDR3 region has 14 residues. Written as DNA, the CDR3 is TGTGCCAGCAGTTACGACGGGGAAAACACTGAAGCTTTCTTT. Its translation: CASSYDGENTEAFF.

CDR3: CASSPNLGAQTDTQYF. CDR3 coding DNA: TGTGCCAGCTCACCAAACTTGGGAGCGCAAACAGATACGCAGTATTTT. V is TRBV18 and J is TRBJ2-3, with D maybe TRBD2 (5 bases). There are 16 residues in the CDR3. V lost 2 bases to trimming and J lost 3 bases, with 15 bases between them. The V gene's germline CDR1 is KGHSH and CDR2 LQKENI.

This chain links TRBV12-5 with TRBJ2-4, with TRBD2 as a possible D gene (5 bases). The CDR3 has 19 residues. The V gene's germline CDR1 is LGHNT and CDR2 FRNRAP. Trimming took 0 bases from V and 4 from J, leaving 22 bases between them. The CDR3, as DNA: TGTGCTAGTGGTTTGGTTCGTGGTCGGGGTCTGACCCCTAAAAACATTCAGTACTTC. Protein product: CASGLVRGRGLTPKNIQYF.

The J gene is TRBJ1-1, the V gene TRBV29-1; 7 bases are a match to TRBD1. Germline assignment: CDR1 SQVTM and CDR2 ANQGSEA. The CDR3 runs 13 residues. Trimming took 7 bases from V and 4 from J; bases not matched to a gene: 9. The CDR3 nucleotides are TGCAGCGCGGGTAGGGGGCTGAGCACTGAAGCTTTCTTT. Encoded protein: CSAGRGLSTEAFF.

The DNA of the CDR3 is TGTGCCAGTACCCTGGGGACAGGCTACACTGAAGCTTTCTTT. This translates into CASTLGTGYTEAFF. The J gene is TRBJ1-1, the V gene TRBV19, with 8 bases lining up with TRBD1. V dropped 7 bases and J dropped 3; count of bases not matched to a gene: 7. CDR1 and CDR2 from the germline V gene are LNHDA and SQIVND (reference sequence). CDR3 size: 14 residues.